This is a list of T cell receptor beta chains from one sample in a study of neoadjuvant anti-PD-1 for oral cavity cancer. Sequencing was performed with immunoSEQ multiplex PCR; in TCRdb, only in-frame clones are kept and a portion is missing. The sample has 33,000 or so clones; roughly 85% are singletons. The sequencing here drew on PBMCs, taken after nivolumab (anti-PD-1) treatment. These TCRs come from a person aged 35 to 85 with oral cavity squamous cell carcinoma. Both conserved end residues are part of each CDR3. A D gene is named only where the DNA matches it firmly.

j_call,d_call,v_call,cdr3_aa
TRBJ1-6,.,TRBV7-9,CASGGSYNSPLHF
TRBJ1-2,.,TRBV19,CASSISGPVGYTF
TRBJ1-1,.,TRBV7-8,CASSLGPGLAFF
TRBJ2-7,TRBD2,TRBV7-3,CASSRGLAGTYEQYF
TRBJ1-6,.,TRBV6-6,CASSSLGPINSPLHF
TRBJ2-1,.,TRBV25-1,CASSELTGREFNEQFF
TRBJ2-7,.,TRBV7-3,CASSRGRGYEQYF
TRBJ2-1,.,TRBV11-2,CASSFRSFNEQFF
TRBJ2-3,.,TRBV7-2,CASSGRQSRGYTDTQYF
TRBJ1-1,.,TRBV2,CASSPRTGINTEAFF
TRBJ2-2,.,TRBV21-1,CASSKSSTANTGELFF
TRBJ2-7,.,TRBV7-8,CASSLLGRGTYEQYF
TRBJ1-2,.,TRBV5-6,CASSSTNYGYTF
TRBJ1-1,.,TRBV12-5,CATGTDWDEAFF
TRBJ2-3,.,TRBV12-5,CASGLVLDTQYF
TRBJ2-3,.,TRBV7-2,CASSLSRPAYTQYF
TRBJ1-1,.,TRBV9,CASSASINMNTEAFF